This T cell receptor (beta chain) was profiled in a study of T cell responses to AZD1222 COVID-19 vaccine. Findings and limits, study-wide: Unmutated regions of variants are reportedly targeted by nearly half of spike-specific TCRs. Baseline antibody screening turned up just six seropositive AZD1222 recipients. Following two doses of AZD1222, Spike-specific TCR breadth and depth rose. Donors in the cohort were predominantly white British and more often female, and clonal diversity was possibly underestimated.

Assay used: immunoSEQ multiplex PCR; TCRdb lists only in-frame clones, some missing. The repertoire holds around 120,000 clones, with around nine tenths as singletons. Comment on this clone: Its antigen remains unknown.

The V segment lost 0 bases and the J segment 10 bases; nucleotides outside the gene matches: 9. The CDR3 length is 15 residues. Per the germline V gene, CDR1 is SGHNT and CDR2 is YYREEE (reference sequence). The origin of this receptor is an adult in good health. Sequencing was performed on peripheral blood, taken on day 0 of AZD1222 vaccination. The chain uses TRBV5-4 and TRBJ2-1; the match to TRBD2 covers 8 bases. CDR3: CASSLEGFASGEQFF. CDR3 coding DNA: TGTGCCAGCAGCTTGGAGGGCTTCGCTAGCGGGGAGCAGTTCTTC.